This TCR beta chain was sequenced in a study of cytomegalovirus exposure and HLA in healthy donors. Study context: Earlier results showed approximately 110 million unique TCR beta sequences derived from around 170 million T cells.

CDR1 is LGHNT, CDR2 FRNRAP, per germline. This CDR3 has 13 amino acids. V was trimmed by 8 bases and J by 0 bases, leaving 10 bases between them. This clone showed up just a few times. The study ran its PCR with 60 Vbeta and 13 Jbeta primers. Produced via immunoSEQ multiplex PCR; TCRdb's table is partial and in-frame only. Here the sample spans about 100,000 clones, around 80% being singletons. This chain connects TRBV12-5 to TRBJ1-1; D gene uncertain. Material for sequencing was PBMCs. This receptor was taken from a male donor in good health and CMV-seropositive. CDR3 coding DNA: TGTGCTAGTAGCGACTTGATGAACACTGAAGCTTTCTTT. The encoded protein is CASSDLMNTEAFF.